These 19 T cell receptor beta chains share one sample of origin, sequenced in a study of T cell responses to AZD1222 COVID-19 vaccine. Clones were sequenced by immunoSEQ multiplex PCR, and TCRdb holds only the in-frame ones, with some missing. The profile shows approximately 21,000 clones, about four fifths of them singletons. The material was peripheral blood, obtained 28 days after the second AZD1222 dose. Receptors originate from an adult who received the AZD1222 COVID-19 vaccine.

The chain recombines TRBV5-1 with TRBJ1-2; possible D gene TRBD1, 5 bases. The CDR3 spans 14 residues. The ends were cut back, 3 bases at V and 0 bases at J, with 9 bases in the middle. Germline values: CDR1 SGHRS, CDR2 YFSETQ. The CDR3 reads CASSSDSTNYGYTF. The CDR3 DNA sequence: TGCGCCAGCAGCTCCGACAGTACTAACTATGGCTACACCTTC.

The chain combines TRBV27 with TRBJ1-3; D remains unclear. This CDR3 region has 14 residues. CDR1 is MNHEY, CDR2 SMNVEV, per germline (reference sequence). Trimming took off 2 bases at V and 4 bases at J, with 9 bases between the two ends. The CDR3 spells CASSLRALGNTIYF. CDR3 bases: TGTGCCAGCAGTTTACGAGCACTCGGAAACACCATATATTTT.

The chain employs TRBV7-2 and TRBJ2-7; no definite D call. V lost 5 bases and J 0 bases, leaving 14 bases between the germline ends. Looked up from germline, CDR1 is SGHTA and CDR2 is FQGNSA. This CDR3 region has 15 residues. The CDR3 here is CASSPPPASSYEQYF. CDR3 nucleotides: TGTGCCAGCAGCCCCCCTCCCGCGAGCTCCTACGAGCAGTACTTC.

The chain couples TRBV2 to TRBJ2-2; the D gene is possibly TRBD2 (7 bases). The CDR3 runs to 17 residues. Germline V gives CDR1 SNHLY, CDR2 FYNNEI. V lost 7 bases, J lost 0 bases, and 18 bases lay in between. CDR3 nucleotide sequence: TGTGCCAGCAACTGGGGGGGGCTTGCCGCGAACACCGGGGAGCTGTTTTTT. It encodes CASNWGGLAANTGELFF.

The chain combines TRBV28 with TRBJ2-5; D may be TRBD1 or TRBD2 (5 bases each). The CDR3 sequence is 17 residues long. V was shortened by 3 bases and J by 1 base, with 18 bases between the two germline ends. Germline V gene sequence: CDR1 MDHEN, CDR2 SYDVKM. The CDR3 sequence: CASSLALGLAFQETQYF. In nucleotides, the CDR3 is TGTGCCAGCAGTTTGGCTTTGGGGCTAGCCTTCCAAGAGACCCAGTACTTC.

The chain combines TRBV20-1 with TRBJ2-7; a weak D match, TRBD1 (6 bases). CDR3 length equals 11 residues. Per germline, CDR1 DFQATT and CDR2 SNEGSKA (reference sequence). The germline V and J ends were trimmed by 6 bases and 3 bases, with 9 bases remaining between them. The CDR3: CSAEGGYEQYF. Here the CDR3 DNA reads TGCAGTGCGGAAGGGGGCTACGAGCAGTACTTC.

The CDR3 nucleotides are TGTGCCAGCAGCAAATCACGGACGGGAGAGGGGAGGCGGAACACTGAAGCTTTCTTT. Its protein is CASSKSRTGEGRRNTEAFF. The V and J genes are TRBV7-8 and TRBJ1-1; tentatively, D is TRBD1 (5 bases). Germline assignment: CDR1 SGHVS and CDR2 FQNEAQ. Trimming pared 5 bases from V and 1 base from J, leaving 26 bases between. This CDR3 has 19 residues.

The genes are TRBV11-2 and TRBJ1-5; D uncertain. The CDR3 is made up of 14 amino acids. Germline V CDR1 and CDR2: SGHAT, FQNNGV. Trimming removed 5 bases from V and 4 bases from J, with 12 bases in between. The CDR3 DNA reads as TGTGCCAGCAGCAGTACGGCGGGGAATCAGCCCCAGCATTTT. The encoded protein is CASSSTAGNQPQHF. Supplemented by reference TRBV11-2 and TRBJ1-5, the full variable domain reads EAGVAQSPRYKIIEKRQSVAFWCNPISGHATLYWYQQILGQGPKLLIQFQNNGVVDDSQLPKDRFSAERLKGVDSTLKIQPAKLEDSAVYLCASSSTAGNQPQHFGDGTRLSIL.

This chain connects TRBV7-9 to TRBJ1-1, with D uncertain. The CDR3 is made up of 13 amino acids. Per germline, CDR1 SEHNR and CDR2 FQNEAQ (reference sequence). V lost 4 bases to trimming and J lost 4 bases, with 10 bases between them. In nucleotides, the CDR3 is TGTGCCAGCAGCTCGGGAAGGGCCACTGAAGCTTTCTTT. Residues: CASSSGRATEAFF.

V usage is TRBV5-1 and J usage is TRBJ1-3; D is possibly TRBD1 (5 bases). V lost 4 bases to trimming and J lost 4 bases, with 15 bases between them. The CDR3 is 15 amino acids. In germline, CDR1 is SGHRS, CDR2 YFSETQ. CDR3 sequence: CASSQEGQEGNTIYF. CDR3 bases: TGCGCCAGCAGCCAAGAGGGGCAGGAGGGAAACACCATATATTTT.

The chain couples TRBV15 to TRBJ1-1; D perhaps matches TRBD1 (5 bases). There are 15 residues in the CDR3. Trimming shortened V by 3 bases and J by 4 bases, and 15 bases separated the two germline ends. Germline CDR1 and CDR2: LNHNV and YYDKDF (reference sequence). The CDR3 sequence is CATSSHAPGGTEAFF. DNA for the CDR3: TGTGCCACCAGCAGCCACGCCCCGGGGGGCACTGAAGCTTTCTTT.

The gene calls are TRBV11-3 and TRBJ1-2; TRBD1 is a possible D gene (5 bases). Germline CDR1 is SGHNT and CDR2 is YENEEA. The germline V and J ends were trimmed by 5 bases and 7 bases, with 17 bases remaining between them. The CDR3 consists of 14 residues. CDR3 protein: CASSPGTQGGGYTF. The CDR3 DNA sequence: TGTGCCAGCAGCCCCGGGACGCAAGGAGGTGGCTACACCTTC.

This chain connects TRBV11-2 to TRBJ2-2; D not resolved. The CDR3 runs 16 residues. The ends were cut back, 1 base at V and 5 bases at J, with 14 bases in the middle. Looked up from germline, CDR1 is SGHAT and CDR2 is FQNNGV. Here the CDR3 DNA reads TGTGCCAGCAGCTTAGGCTTTGAGATTGCGACCGGGGAGCTGTTTTTT. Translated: CASSLGFEIATGELFF.

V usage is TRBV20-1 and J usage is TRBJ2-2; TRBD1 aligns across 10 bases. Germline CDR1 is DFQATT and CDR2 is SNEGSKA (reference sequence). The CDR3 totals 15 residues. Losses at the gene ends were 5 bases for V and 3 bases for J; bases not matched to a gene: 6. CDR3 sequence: CSAGGQGGDTGELFF. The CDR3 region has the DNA TGCAGTGCTGGTGGACAGGGGGGGGACACCGGGGAGCTGTTTTTT.

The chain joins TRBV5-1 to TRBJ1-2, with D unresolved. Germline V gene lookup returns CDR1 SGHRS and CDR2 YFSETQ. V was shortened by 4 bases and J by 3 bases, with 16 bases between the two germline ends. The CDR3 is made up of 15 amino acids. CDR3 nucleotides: TGCGCCAGCAGCGCCGACGCGGTCCCTGACTATGGCTACACCTTC. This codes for CASSADAVPDYGYTF.

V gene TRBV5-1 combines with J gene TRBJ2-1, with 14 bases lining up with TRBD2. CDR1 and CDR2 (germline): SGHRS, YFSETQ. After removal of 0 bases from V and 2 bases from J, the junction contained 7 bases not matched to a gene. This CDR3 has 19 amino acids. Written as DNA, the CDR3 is TGCGCCAGCAGCTTGGAGGGACTAGCGGGAGAAGGGCCCTACAATGAGCAGTTCTTC. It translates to CASSLEGLAGEGPYNEQFF.

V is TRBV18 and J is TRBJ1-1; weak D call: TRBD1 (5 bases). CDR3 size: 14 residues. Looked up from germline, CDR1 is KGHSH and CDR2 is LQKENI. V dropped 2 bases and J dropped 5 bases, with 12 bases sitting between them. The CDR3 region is CASSPTRGETEAFF. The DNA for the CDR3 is TGTGCCAGCTCACCAACAAGGGGAGAGACTGAAGCTTTCTTT.

The CDR3 sequence: CASSQEGPYEQYF. The CDR3 DNA reads as TGTGCCAGCAGCCAAGAAGGCCCCTACGAGCAGTACTTC. The chain combines TRBV3-1 (or the pseudogene TRBV3-2) with TRBJ2-7; D not resolved. Germline V gene lookup returns CDR1 LGHDT and CDR2 YNNKEL (reference sequence). Trimming took 0 bases from V and 2 from J, leaving 5 bases between them. This CDR3 region has 13 residues.

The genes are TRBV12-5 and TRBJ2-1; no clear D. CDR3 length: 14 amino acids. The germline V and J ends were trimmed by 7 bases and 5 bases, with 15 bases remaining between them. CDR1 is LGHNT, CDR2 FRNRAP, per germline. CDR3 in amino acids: CASAPELENNEQFF. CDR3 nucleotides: TGTGCTAGTGCCCCCGAGTTGGAAAACAATGAGCAGTTCTTC.